The rows below give T cell receptor beta chains drawn from one sample of a study of response to subunit inactivated influenza vaccine. TCRdb used MiXCR to reprocess the RT-PCR reads, holding one entry per CDR3 protein. Of hundreds of thousands of distinct CDR3 sequences listed, about 15% were seen once; the top ten hold 5.5% to 7%. The input for sequencing was PBMCs from blood, taken 14 days before vaccination. The receptors stem from a man aged 45-60 years who received an inactivated influenza vaccine. CDR3s include the opening cysteine and the closing phenylalanine or tryptophan. A D gene is named only where the DNA matches it firmly. Clone size is shown for a subset of rows, as once, few, many or a class of expanded clone.

>NA|TRBV29-1|NA|TRBJ2-7
CSVGPGGNEQYF
TGCAGCGTTGGGCCTGGGGGCAACGAGCAGTACTTC
>TRBD1|TRBV4-3|few|TRBJ2-3
CASSQFGQGGSTDTQYF
TGCGCCAGCAGCCAATTTGGACAGGGGGGAAGCACAGATACGCAGTATTTT
>NA|TRBV20-1|few|TRBJ1-2
CSAPPSGFYGYTF
TGCAGTGCCCCTCCCTCAGGGTTCTATGGCTACACCTTC
>TRBD2|TRBV11-2|many|TRBJ2-5
CASSLRLAGAETQYF
TGTGCCAGCAGCTTAAGGCTAGCGGGAGCAGAGACCCAGTACTTC
>NA|TRBV5-6|NA|TRBJ1-4
CASSSNRDNRPLGKLFF
TGTGCCAGCAGCTCAAACCGGGACAACCGACCCTTGGGTAAACTGTTTTTT
>TRBD2|TRBV15|NA|TRBJ2-5
CATSRVSGVIGETQYF
TGTGCCACCAGCAGAGTTAGCGGGGTTATAGGGGAGACCCAGTACTTC
>NA|TRBV20-1|NA|TRBJ2-3
CSAHLDTQYF
TGCAGTGCCCACTTAGATACGCAGTATTTT
>TRBD2|TRBV4-1|NA|TRBJ2-1
CASRRTLSGGNYNEQFF
TGCGCCAGCAGGCGAACCCTAAGCGGGGGGAACTACAATGAGCAGTTCTTC
>NA|TRBV4-1|NA|TRBJ2-3
CASSPTGDTDTQYF
TGCGCCAGCAGCCCTACGGGGGACACAGATACGCAGTATTTT
>NA|TRBV20-1|few|TRBJ2-2
CSARRYDTGELFF
TGCAGTGCCAGACGCTACGACACCGGGGAGCTGTTTTTT
>TRBD1|TRBV7-9|few|TRBJ1-4
CASSLTMGRGPTKLFF
TGTGCCAGCAGCTTAACCATGGGCAGGGGGCCGACAAAACTGTTTTTT
>NA|TRBV29-1|NA|TRBJ2-4
CSVGGAKNIQYF
TGCAGCGTTGGTGGGGCCAAAAACATTCAGTACTTC
>TRBD1|TRBV7-2|NA|TRBJ2-7
CASRAPGTGYDEQYF
TGTGCCAGCAGGGCACCCGGGACAGGGTACGACGAGCAGTACTTC
>NA|TRBV7-8|NA|TRBJ1-2
CASSSGRQVNYGYTF
TGTGCCAGCAGCTCGGGTAGACAGGTCAACTATGGCTACACCTTC
>TRBD2|TRBV4-2|NA|TRBJ2-7
CASSQETSAYEQYF
TGTGCCAGCAGCCAAGAGACTAGCGCCTACGAGCAGTACTTC
>TRBD1|TRBV20-1|NA|TRBJ2-1
CSVTPGTGKYDEQFF
TGCAGTGTCACCCCCGGGACAGGGAAATACGATGAGCAGTTCTTC
>NA|TRBV1|NA|TRBJ2-3
CTSSRSGQRTDTQYF
TGCACCAGCAGCCGCTCGGGGCAGAGAACAGATACGCAGTATTTT
>NA|TRBV4-3|few|TRBJ2-3
CASSRQHTEGGTQYF
TGCGCCAGCAGCCGTCAACACACTGAAGGAGGTACGCAGTATTTT
>NA|TRBV28|few|TRBJ1-5
CASSSPGQGVGQPQHF
TGTGCCAGCAGTTCCCCCGGCCAGGGAGTGGGTCAGCCCCAGCATTTT